This T cell receptor (beta chain) was found in a study of Ad26.COV2.S vaccination and SARS-CoV-2 variants. For the study at large: Intramuscular Ad26.COV2.S at 5x10^10 or 1x10^11 viral particles. Study-level points and caveats: Comparable non-spike TCR breadth was observed in vaccine and placebo recipients. The placebo group had lower spike-specific TCR breadth than the vaccine recipients did.

V dropped 5 bases and J dropped 2; count of bases not matched to a gene: 8. This CDR3 comprises 16 residues. The germline V gene has CDR1 MNHEY and CDR2 SMNVEV (reference sequence). Sequenced by immunoSEQ multiplex PCR; TCRdb stores in-frame clones only, minus some. This repertoire shows 400,000 to 450,000 clones, 75% to 95% found once; its top ten account for 10% to 15%. The treatment: 15 to 20 received Ad26.COV2.S at low or high dose, single or two shots; 5 received placebo; per-sample allocation not given. Vaccine and placebo recipients were sampled on day 63 after the first injection. This vaccine is an Ad26 vector that expresses the Wuhan-strain SARS-CoV-2 spike. To note about this clone: As yet, its antigen is unknown.

The sequence derives from a person aged 18 to 59 who received the Ad26.COV2.S COVID-19 vaccine or a placebo. The rearrangement uses TRBV27 and TRBJ2-5; 10 nucleotides agree with TRBD2. This material consisted of peripheral blood, taken in a trial of Ad26.COV2.S vaccine versus placebo. The DNA for the CDR3 is TGTGCCAGCAGTCCTAGCAGCGGGAGGGTTCAAGAGACCCAGTACTTC. Amino acid sequence: CASSPSSGRVQETQYF.